The T cell receptor (beta chain) under discussion was sequenced for a study of blood T cell repertoires in COVID-19. The wider study: Sites across the United States, Italy and Spain contributed samples from acute and convalescent COVID-19. In each case, the material was cDNA or gDNA derived from T cells, B-cell-depleted T cells, or PBMCs.

In the authors' workflow: Reference gene primers were amplified, and this amplification served to estimate nucleated cell counts. Produced via immunoSEQ multiplex PCR; TCRdb's table is partial and in-frame only. V and J calls and clone size come straight from that table; D and trimming were deduced from the DNA. This sample has about 400,000 clones, with around nine tenths found just once. This clone was picked up one time. The TCR originated in a human donor in a cohort sampled during active COVID-19. The sequenced material came from peripheral blood.

This CDR3 reads CASSRTSGRQETQYF. CDR3 nucleotide sequence: TGTGCCAGCAGCCGGACTAGCGGTCGGCAAGAGACCCAGTACTTC. The V gene is TRBV7-7, the J gene TRBJ2-5; 10 nucleotides line up with TRBD2. The CDR3 is 15 amino acids. Germline loops: CDR1 SSHAT, CDR2 FNYEAQ (reference sequence). V lost 5 bases and J lost 2; bases outside the gene matches: 5.